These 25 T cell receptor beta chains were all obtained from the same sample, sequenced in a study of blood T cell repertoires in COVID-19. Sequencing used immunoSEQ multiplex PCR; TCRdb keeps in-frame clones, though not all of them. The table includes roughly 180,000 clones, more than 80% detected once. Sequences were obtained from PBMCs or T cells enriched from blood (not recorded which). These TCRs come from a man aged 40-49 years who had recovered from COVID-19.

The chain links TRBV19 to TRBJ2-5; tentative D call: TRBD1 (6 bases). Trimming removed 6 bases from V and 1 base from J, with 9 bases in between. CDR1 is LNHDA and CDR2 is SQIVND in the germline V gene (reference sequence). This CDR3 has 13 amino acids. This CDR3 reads CASRGASQETQYF. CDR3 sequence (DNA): TGTGCCAGTAGGGGGGCATCCCAAGAGACCCAGTACTTC.

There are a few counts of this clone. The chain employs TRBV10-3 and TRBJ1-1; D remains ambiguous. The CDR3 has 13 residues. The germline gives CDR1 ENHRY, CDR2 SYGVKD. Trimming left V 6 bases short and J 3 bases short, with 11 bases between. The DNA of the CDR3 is TGTGCCATCAGGGCACCGGGGTACACTGAAGCTTTCTTT. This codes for CAIRAPGYTEAFF.

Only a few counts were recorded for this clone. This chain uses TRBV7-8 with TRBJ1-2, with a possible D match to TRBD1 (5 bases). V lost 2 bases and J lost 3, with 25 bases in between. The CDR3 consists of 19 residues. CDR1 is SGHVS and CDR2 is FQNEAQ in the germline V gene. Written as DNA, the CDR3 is TGTGCCAGCAGCTTATACCCGGGGAGGGACCTCCCCTTAGACTATGGCTACACCTTC. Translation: CASSLYPGRDLPLDYGYTF.

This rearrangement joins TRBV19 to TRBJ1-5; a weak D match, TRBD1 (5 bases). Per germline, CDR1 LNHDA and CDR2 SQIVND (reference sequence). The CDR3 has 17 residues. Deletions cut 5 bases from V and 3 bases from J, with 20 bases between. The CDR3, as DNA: TGTGCCAGTAGTGGTGGAATGGCAGGGATGAACAATCAGCCCCAGCATTTT. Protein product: CASSGGMAGMNNQPQHF.

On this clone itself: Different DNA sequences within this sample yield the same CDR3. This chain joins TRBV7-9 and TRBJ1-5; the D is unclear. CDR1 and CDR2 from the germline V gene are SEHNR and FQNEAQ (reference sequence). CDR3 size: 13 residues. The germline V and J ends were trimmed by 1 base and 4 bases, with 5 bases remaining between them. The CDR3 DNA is TGTGCCAGCAGCTTAGGTCTAAATCAGCCCCAGCATTTT. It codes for CASSLGLNQPQHF. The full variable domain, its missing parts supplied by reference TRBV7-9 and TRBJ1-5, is DTGVSQNPRHKITKRGQNVTFRCDPISEHNRLYWYRQTLGQGPEFLTYFQNEAQLEKSRLLSDRFSAERPKGSFSTLEIQRTEQGDSAMYLCASSLGLNQPQHFGDGTRLSIL.

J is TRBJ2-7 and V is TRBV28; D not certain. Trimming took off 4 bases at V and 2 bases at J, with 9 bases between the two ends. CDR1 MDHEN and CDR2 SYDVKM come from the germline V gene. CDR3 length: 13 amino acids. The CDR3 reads CASSSSDAYEQYF. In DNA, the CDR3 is TGTGCCAGCAGTTCCAGCGACGCCTACGAGCAGTACTTC. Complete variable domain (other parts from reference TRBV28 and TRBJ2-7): DVKVTQSSRYLVKRTGEKVFLECVQDMDHENMFWYRQDPGLGLRLIYFSYDVKMKEKGDIPEGYSVSREKKERFSLILESASTNQTSMYLCASSSSDAYEQYFGPGTRLTVT.

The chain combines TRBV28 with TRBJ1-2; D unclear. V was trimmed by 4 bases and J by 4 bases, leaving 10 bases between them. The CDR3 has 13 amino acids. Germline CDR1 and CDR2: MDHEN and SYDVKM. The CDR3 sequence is CASSSYSGYGYTF. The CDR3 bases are TGTGCCAGCAGTTCTTATTCGGGCTATGGCTACACCTTC.

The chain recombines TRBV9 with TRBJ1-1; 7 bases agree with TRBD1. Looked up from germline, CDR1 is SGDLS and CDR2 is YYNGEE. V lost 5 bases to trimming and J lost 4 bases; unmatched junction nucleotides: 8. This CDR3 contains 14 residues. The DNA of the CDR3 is TGTGCCAGCAGGTCCGGGACAGCGCTCACTGAAGCTTTCTTT. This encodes CASRSGTALTEAFF.

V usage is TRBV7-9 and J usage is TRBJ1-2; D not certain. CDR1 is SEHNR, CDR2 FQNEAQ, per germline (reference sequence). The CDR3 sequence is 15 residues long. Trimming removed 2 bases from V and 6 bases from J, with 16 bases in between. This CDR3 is CASSLISGSWNGYTF. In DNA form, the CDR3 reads TGTGCCAGCAGCTTAATTTCGGGGAGTTGGAATGGCTACACCTTC.

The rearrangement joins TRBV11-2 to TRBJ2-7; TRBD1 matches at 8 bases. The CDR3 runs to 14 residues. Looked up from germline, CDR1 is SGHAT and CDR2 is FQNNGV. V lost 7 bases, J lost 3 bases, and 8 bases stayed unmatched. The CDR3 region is CASTDRGAFYEQYF. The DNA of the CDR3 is TGTGCCAGCACCGACAGGGGCGCTTTCTACGAGCAGTACTTC.

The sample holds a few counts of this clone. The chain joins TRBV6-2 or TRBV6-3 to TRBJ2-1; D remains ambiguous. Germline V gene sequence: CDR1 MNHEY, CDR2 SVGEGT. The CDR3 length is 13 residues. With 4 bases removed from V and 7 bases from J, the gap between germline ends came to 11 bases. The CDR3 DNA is TGTGCCAGCAGTTTTTCAGAGGTAAATGAGCAGTTCTTC. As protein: CASSFSEVNEQFF.

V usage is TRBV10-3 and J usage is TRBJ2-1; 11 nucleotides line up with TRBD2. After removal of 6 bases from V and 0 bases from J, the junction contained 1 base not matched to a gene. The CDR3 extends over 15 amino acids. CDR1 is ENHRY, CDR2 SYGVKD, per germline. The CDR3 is CAIRTSGTSYNEQFF. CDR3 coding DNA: TGTGCCATCAGGACTAGCGGGACCTCCTACAATGAGCAGTTCTTC.

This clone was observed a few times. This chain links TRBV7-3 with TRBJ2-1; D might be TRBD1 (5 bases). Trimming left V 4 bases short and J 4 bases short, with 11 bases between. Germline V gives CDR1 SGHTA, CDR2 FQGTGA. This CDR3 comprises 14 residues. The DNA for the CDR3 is TGTGCCAGCAGCTACTCCAGGGTTTACAATGAGCAGTTCTTC. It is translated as CASSYSRVYNEQFF.

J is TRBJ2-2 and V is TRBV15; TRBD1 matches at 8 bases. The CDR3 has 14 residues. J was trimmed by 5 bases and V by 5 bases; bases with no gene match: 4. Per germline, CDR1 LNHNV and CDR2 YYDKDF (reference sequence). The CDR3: CATSAWTGTGELFF. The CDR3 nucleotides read TGTGCCACCAGCGCCTGGACAGGGACCGGGGAGCTGTTTTTT.

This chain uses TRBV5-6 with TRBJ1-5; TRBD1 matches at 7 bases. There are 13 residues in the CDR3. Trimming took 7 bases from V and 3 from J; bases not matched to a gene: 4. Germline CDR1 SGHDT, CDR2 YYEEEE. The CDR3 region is CASSTGVNQPQHF. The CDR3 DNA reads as TGTGCCAGCTCCACAGGGGTCAATCAGCCCCAGCATTTT. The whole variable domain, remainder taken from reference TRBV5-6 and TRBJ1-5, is DAGVTQSPTHLIKTRGQQVTLRCSPKSGHDTVSWYQQALGQGPQFIFQYYEEEERQRGNFPDRFSGHQFPNYSSELNVNALLLGDSALYLCASSTGVNQPQHFGDGTRLSIL.

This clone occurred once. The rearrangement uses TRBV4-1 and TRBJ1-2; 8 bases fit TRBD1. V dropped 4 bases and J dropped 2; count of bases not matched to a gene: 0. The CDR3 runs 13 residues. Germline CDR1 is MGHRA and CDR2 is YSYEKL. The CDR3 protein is CASSRDRNYGYTF. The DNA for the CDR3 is TGCGCCAGCAGCCGGGACAGGAACTATGGCTACACCTTC.

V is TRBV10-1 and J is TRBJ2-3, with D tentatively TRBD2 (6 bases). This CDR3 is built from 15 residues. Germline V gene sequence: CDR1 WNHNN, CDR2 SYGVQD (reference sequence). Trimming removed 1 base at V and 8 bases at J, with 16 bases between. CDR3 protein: CASSEFGLAGGTQYF. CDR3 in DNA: TGCGCCAGCAGTGAGTTCGGCTTAGCCGGGGGTACGCAGTATTTT.

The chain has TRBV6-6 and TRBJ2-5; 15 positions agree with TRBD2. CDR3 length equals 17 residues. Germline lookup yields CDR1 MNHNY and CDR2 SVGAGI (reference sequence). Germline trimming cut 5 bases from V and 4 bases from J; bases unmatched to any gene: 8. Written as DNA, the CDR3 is TGTGCCAGCAGTCCCCTTGGACTAGCGGGAGGGCGAGAGACCCAGTACTTC. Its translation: CASSPLGLAGGRETQYF.

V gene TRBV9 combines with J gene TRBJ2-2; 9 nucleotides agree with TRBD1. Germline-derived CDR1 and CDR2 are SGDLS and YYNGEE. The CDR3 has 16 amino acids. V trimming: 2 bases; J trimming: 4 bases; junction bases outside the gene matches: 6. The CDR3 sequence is CASSVPGQGSTGELFF. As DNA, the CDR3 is TGTGCCAGCAGCGTCCCGGGACAGGGAAGCACCGGGGAGCTGTTTTTT.

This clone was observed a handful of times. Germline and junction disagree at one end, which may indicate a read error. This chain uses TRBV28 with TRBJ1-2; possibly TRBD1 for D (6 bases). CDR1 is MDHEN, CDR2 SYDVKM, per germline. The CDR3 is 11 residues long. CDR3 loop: CHREKRYGYTF. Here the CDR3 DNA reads TGCCACAGGGAAAAACGGTATGGCTACACCTTC.

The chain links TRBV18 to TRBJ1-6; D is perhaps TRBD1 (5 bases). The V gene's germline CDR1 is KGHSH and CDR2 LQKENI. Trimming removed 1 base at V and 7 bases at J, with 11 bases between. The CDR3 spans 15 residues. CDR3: CASSPRSGQNSPLHF. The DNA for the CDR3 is TGTGCCAGCTCACCACGGTCAGGGCAGAATTCACCCCTCCACTTT.

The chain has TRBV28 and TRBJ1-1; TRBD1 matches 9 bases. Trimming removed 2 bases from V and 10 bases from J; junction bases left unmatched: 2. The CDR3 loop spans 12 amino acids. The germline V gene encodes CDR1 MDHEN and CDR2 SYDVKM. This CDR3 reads CASSLKGQGAFF. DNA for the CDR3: TGTGCCAGCAGTTTAAAGGGACAGGGAGCTTTCTTT.

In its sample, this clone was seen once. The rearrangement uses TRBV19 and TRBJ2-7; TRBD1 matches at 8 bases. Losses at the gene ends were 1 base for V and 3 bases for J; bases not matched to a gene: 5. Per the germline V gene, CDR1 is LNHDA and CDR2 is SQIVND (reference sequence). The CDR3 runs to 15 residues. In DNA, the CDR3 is TGTGCCAGTAGTATAGCTGCCGGGACAGGCTACGAGCAGTACTTC. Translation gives CASSIAAGTGYEQYF. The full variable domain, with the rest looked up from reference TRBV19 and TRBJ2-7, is DGGITQSPKYLFRKEGQNVTLSCEQNLNHDAMYWYRQDPGQGLRLIYYSQIVNDFQKGDIAEGYSVSREKKESFPLTVTSAQKNPTAFYLCASSIAAGTGYEQYFGPGTRLTVT.

The CDR3 here is CASSLAKGQRQYEQYF. Here the CDR3 DNA reads TGTGCCAGCAGCTTAGCCAAGGGACAGCGCCAATACGAGCAGTACTTC. The J gene is TRBJ2-7, the V gene TRBV7-9; 7 bases align to TRBD1. J lost 4 bases, V lost 0 bases, and 9 bases had no gene match. This CDR3 is 16 amino acids long. Germline CDR1 is SEHNR and CDR2 is FQNEAQ (reference sequence).

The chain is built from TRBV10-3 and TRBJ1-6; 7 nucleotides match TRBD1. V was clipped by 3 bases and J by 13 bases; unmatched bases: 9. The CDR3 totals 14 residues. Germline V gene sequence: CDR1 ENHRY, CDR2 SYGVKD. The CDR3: CAISEGQGVRPLHF. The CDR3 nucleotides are TGTGCCATCAGTGAAGGGCAGGGGGTGAGGCCCCTCCACTTT.